Reported below is one TCR beta chain. Its antigen is unknown. Here immunoSEQ multiplex PCR was the method, and the copy in TCRdb shows in-frame clones only, minus some. The table has 90,000 to 130,000 clones, approximately 89% seen once. This record comes from a study of OX40 agonist ivuxolimab in advanced cancers. Looking at the study overall: Across the patients, intravenous ivuxolimab was delivered every 2 weeks at 0.01 to 10 mg/kg. Therapy given before enrollment (anti-PD-1, anti-PD-L1 or anti-CTLA-4) was allowed, and over 35% had some. General study results and limits: Low normalized T-cell clonal expansion also characterized some of the nonresponders. On average, a greater number of expanded clones characterised CD8+ T cells relative to CD4+.

Per the germline V gene, CDR1 is ENHRY and CDR2 is SYGVKD. The CDR3 sequence is 12 residues long. Trimming took 10 bases from V and 4 from J, leaving 11 bases between them. The chain is built from TRBV10-3 and TRBJ2-1, with D perhaps assigned TRBD1 or TRBD2 (5 bases each). The clonotype comes from an adult with an advanced solid tumor such as melanoma, head and neck, liver or kidney cancer. The sample was CD4+ or CD8+ T cells sorted from blood, taken in a trial of the OX40 agonist ivuxolimab. CDR3: CATLEGYNEQFF. CDR3 DNA: TGTGCCACCCTTGAGGGGTACAATGAGCAGTTCTTC.